This T cell receptor (beta chain) was captured in a study of T cell repertoires in cytomegalovirus infection. The CDR3 is 15 residues long. Germline-derived CDR1 and CDR2 are MNHNS and SASEGT. The junction had 1 base not matched to a gene; V was cut back by 1 base and J by 4 bases. MiXCR, applied by TCRdb to the reads, yields one record per CDR3 protein. The table has a few hundred thousand distinct CDR3 sequences, 18% seen once. In this sample, this clonotype turned up a few times. Its antigen is not known. Study-wide points: What dominated the ex vivo response were HLA-C-restricted CMV-specific TCR beta clonotypes.

What was sequenced was PBMCs. The chain couples TRBV6-1 to TRBJ2-1, with 10 bases matching TRBD2. This clonotype was obtained from a human donor in good health (CMV status not recorded). Some clones in this sample may be carry-over from other donors' samples. CDR3 loop: CASSEGTSGYNEQFF. CDR3 nucleotide sequence: TGTGCCAGCAGTGAAGGGACTAGCGGTTACAATGAGCAGTTCTTC.